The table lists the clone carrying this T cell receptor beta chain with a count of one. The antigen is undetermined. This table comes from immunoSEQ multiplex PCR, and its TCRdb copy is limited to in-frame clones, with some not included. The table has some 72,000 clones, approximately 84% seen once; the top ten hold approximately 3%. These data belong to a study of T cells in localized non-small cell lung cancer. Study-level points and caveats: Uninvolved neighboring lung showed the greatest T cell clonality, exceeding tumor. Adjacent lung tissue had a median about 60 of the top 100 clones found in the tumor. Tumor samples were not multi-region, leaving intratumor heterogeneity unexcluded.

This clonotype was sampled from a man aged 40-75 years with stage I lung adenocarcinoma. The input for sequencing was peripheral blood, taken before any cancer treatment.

CDR3 coding DNA: TGTGCCAGCAGTCCGGACAGATCTAATGAAAAACTGTTTTTT. Protein product: CASSPDRSNEKLFF. The J gene is TRBJ1-4, the V gene TRBV2, with D tentatively TRBD1 (6 bases). The germline gives CDR1 SNHLY, CDR2 FYNNEI. The CDR3 is made up of 14 amino acids. Trimming removed 5 bases at V and 3 bases at J, with 10 bases between.